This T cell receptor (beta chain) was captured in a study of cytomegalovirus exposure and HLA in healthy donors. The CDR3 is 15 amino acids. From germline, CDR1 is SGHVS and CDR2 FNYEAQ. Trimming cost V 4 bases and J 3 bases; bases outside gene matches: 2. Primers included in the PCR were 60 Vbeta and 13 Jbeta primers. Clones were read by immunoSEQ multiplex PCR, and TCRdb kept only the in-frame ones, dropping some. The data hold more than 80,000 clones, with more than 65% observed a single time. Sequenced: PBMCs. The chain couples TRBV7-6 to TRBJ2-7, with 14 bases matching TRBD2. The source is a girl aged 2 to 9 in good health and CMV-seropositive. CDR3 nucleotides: TGTGCCAGCAGCTCCGGACTAGCGGGAGGCTACGAGCAGTACTTC. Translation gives CASSSGLAGGYEQYF.